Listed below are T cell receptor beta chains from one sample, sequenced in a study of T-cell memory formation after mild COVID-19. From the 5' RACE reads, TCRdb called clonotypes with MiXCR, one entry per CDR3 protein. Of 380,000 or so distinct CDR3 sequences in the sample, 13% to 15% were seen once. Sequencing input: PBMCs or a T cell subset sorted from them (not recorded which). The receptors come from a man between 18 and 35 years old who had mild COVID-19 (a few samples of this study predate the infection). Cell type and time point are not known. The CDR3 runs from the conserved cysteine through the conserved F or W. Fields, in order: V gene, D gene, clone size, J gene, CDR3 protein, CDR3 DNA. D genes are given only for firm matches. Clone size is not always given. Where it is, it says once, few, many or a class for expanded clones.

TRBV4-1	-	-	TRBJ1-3	CASSQAMAASGNTIYF	TGCGCCAGCAGCCAGGCTATGGCAGCGTCTGGAAACACCATATATTTT
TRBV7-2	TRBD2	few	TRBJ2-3	CASSLSGGRTRDTQYF	TGTGCCAGCAGCTTGAGCGGGGGGCGTACCCGAGATACGCAGTATTTT
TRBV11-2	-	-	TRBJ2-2	CASSPLVGTGELFF	TGTGCCAGCAGCCCCCTCGTTGGGACCGGGGAGCTGTTTTTT
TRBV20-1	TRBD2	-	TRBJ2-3	CSASPGLAVGEDTDTQYF	TGCAGTGCTAGCCCGGGACTAGCGGTGGGGGAGGACACAGATACGCAGTATTTT
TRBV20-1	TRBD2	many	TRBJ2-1	CSAPGTSGGHEQFF	TGCAGTGCTCCCGGGACTAGCGGGGGTCATGAGCAGTTCTTC
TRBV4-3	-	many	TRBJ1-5	CASSERDTNQPQHF	TGCGCCAGCAGCGAGAGGGACACCAATCAGCCCCAGCATTTT
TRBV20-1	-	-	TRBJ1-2	CSATEAPYGYTF	TGCAGTGCAACGGAGGCCCCCTATGGCTACACCTTC
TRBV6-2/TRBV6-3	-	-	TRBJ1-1	CASSSMTVMNTEAFF	TGTGCCAGCAGTTCCATGACAGTCATGAACACTGAAGCTTTCTTT
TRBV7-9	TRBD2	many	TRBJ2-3	CASSLLISGQSTDTQYF	TGTGCCAGCAGTCTCCTCATTAGCGGGCAGAGCACAGATACGCAGTATTTT
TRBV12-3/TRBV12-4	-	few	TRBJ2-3	CASSLDQGGSTDTQYF	TGTGCCAGCAGTTTGGACCAGGGGGGGAGCACAGATACGCAGTATTTT
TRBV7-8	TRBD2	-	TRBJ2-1	CASSLKRLAGPNEQFF	TGTGCCAGCAGCTTAAAACGGCTAGCGGGGCCCAATGAGCAGTTCTTC